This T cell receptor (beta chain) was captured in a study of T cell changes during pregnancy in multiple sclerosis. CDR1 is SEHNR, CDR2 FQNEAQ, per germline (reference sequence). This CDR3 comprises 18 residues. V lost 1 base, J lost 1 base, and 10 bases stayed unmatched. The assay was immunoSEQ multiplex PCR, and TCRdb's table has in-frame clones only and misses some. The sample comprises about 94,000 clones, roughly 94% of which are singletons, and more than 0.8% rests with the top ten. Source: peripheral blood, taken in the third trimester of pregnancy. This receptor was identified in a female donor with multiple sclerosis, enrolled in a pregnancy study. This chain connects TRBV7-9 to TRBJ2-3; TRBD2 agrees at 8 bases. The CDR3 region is CASSLVRDRREGTDTQYF. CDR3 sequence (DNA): TGTGCCAGCAGCTTAGTACGGGACCGGCGGGAGGGCACAGATACGCAGTATTTT.